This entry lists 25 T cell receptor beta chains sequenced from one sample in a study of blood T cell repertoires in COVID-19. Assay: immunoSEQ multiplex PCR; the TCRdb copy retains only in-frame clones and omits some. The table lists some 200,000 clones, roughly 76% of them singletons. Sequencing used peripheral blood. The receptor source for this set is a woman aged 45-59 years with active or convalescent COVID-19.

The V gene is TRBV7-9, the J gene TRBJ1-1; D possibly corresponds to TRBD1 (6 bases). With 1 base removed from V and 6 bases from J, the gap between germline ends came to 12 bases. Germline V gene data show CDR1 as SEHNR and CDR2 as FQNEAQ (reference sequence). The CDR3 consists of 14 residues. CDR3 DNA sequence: TGTGCCAGCAGCTTAGTTCGGGGGGCCGCTGAAGCTTTCTTT. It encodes CASSLVRGAAEAFF.

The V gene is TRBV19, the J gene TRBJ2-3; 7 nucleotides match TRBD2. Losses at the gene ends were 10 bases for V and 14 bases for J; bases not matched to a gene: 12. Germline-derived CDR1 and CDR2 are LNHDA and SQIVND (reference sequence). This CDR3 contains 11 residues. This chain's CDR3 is CATKAGVRPYF. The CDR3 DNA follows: TGTGCCACTAAGGCGGGGGTCCGACCGTATTTT.

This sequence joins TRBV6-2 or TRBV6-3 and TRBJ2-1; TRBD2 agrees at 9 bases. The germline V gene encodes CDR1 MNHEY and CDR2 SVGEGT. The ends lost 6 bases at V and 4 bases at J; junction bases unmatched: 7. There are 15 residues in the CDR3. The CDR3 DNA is TGTGCCAGCAGCACCTTAGCGGGGGCATACAATGAGCAGTTCTTC. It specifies CASSTLAGAYNEQFF.

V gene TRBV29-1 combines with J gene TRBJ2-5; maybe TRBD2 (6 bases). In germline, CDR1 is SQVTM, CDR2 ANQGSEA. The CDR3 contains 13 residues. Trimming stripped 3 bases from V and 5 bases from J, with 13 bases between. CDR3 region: CSVDAGSSETQYF. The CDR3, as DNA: TGCAGCGTTGATGCGGGGAGTAGTGAGACCCAGTACTTC.

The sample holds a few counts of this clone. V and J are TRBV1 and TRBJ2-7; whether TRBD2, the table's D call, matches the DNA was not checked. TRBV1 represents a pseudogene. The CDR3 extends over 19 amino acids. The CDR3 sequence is CTSSQKPGLAELNTYEQYF. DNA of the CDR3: TGCACCAGCAGCCAAAAACCGGGACTAGCGGAACTAAATACCTACGAGCAGTACTTC.

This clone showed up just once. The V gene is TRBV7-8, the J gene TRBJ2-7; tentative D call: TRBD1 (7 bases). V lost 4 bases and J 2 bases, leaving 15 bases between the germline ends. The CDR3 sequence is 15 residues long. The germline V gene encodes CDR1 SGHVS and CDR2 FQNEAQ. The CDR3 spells CASSSRQGGAYEQYF. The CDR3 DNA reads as TGTGCCAGCAGCTCCCGACAGGGAGGCGCCTACGAGCAGTACTTC.

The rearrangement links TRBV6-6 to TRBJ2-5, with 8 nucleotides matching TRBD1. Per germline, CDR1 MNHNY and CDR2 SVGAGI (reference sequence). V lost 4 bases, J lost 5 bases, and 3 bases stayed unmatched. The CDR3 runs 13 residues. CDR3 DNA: TGTGCCAGCAGTTTAACAGGGGGGGAGACCCAGTACTTC. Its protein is CASSLTGGETQYF.

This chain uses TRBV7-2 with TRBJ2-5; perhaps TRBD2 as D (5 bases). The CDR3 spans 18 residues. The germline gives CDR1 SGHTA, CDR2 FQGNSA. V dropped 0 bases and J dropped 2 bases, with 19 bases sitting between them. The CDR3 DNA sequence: TGTGCCAGCAGCTTAGCCCCGTCTGGCGGGCACCAGCAAGAGACCCAGTACTTC. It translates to CASSLAPSGGHQQETQYF.

The CDR3 loop is CACRRGENEKLFF. CDR3 bases: TGTGCCTGCCGCAGGGGCGAAAATGAAAAACTGTTTTTT. The chain employs TRBV30 and TRBJ1-4; weak D call: TRBD1 (6 bases). CDR1 is GTSNPN and CDR2 is SVGIG in the germline V gene (reference sequence). V lost 6 bases and J lost 5, with 13 bases in between. This CDR3 has 13 amino acids.

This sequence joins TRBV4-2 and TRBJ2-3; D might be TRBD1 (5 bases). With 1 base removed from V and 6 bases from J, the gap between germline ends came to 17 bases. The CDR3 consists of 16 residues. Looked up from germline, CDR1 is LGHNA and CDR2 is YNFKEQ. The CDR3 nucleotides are TGTGCCAGCAGCCAAGTTGGGGCAGGGCCCCGGGATACGCAGTATTTT. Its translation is CASSQVGAGPRDTQYF.

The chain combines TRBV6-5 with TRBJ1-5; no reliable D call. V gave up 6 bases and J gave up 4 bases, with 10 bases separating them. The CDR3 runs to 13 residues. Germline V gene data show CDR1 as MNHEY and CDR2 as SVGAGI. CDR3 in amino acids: CASSIGANQPQHF. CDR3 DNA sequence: TGTGCCAGCAGCATCGGTGCAAATCAGCCCCAGCATTTT.

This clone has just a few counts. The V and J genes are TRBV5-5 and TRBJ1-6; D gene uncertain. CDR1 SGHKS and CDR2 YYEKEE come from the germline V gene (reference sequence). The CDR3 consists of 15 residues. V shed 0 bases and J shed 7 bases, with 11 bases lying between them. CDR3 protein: CASSLGNTENSPLHF. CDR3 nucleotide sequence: TGTGCCAGCAGCTTGGGAAATACGGAGAATTCACCCCTCCACTTT. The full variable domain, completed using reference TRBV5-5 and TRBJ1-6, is DAGVTQSPTHLIKTRGQQVTLRCSPISGHKSVSWYQQVLGQGPQFIFQYYEKEERGRGNFPDRFSARQFPNYSSELNVNALLLGDSALYLCASSLGNTENSPLHFGNGTRLTVT.

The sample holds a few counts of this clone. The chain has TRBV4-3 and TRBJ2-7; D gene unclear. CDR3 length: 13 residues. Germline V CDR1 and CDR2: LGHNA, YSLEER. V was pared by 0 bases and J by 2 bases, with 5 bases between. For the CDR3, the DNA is TGCGCCAGCAGCCAAGACAGGACCTACGAGCAGTACTTC. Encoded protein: CASSQDRTYEQYF.

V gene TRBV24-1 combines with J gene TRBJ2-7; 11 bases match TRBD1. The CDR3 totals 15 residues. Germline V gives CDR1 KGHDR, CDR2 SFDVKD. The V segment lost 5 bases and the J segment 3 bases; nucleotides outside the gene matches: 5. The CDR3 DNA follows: TGTGCCACCAGTGGACCGGGACAGGGGGTCTACGAGCAGTACTTC. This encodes CATSGPGQGVYEQYF.

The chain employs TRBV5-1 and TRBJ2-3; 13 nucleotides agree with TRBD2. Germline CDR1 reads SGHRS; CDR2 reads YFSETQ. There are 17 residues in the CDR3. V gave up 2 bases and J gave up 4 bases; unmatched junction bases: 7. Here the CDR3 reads CASSLGTSGAGADTQYF. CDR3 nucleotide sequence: TGCGCCAGCAGCTTAGGGACTAGCGGGGCGGGCGCAGATACGCAGTATTTT.

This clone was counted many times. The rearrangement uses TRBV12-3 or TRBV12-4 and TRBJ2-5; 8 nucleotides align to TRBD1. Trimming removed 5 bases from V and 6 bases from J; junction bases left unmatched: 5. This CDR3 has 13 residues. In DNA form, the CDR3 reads TGTGCCAGCAGTAAGGACAGGGCTAAGACCCAGTACTTC. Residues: CASSKDRAKTQYF.

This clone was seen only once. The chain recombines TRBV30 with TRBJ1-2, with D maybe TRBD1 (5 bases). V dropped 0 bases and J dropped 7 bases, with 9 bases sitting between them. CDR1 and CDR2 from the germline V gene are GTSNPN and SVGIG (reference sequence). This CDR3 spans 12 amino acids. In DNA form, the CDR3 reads TGTGCCTGGAGTGTGGGGGGAAGTGGCTACACCTTC. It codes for CAWSVGGSGYTF.

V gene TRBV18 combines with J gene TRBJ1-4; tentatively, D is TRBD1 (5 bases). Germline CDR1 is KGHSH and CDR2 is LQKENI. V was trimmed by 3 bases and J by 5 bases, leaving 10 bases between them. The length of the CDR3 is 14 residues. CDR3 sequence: CASSPRVGNEKLFF. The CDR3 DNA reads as TGTGCCAGCTCACCCAGGGTGGGCAATGAAAAACTGTTTTTT.

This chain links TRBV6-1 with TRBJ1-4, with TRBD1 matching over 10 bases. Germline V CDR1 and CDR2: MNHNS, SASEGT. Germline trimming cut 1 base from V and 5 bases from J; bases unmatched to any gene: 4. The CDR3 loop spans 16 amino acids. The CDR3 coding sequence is TGTGCCAGCAGTGAAGAGACAGGGGGCGGAAATGAAAAACTGTTTTTT. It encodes CASSEETGGGNEKLFF.

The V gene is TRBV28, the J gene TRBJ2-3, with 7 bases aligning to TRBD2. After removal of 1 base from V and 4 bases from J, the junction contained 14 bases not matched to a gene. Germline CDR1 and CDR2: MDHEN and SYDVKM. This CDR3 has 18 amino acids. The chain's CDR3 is CASSLYSPLAASPDTQYF. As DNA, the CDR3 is TGTGCCAGCAGTTTATATTCCCCCCTAGCGGCCTCCCCAGATACGCAGTATTTT.

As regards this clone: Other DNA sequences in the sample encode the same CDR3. CDR3 residues: CASSTDSYNEQFF. The CDR3 coding sequence is TGCGCCAGCAGCACCGACAGCTACAATGAGCAGTTCTTC. The V gene is TRBV5-1, the J gene TRBJ2-1, with a weak D call TRBD1 (5 bases). Germline assignment: CDR1 SGHRS and CDR2 YFSETQ. V shed 4 bases and J shed 3 bases, with 8 bases lying between them. The CDR3 contains 13 residues.

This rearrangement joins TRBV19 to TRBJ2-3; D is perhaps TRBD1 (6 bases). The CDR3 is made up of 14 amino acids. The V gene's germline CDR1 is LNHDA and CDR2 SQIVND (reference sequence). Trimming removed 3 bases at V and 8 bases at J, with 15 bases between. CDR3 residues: CASSISQGTRTQYF. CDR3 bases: TGTGCCAGTAGTATTTCACAGGGTACCCGTACGCAGTATTTT.

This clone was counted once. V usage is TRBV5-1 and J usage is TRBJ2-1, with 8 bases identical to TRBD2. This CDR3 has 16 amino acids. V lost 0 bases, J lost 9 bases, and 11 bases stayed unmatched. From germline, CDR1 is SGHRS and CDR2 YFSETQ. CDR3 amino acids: CASSLEGSGSGREQFF. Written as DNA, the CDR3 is TGCGCCAGCAGCTTGGAGGGAAGCGGGAGTGGCCGTGAGCAGTTCTTC. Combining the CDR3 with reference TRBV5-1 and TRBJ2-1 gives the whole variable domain KAGVTQTPRYLIKTRGQQVTLSCSPISGHRSVSWYQQTPGQGLQFLFEYFSETQRNKGNFPGRFSGRQFSNSRSEMNVSTLELGDSALYLCASSLEGSGSGREQFFGPGTRLTVL.

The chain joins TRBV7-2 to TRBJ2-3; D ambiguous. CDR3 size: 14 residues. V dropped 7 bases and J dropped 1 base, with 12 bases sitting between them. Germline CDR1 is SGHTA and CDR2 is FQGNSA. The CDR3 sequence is CASTPTSRTDTQYF. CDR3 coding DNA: TGTGCCAGCACCCCGACATCGCGCACAGATACGCAGTATTTT.

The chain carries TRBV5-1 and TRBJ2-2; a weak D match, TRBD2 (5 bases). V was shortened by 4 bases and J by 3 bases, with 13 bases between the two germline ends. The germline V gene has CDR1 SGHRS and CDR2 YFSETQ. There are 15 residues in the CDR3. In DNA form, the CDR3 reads TGCGCCAGCAGCCCGCGGGTAGGAGACACCGGGGAGCTGTTTTTT. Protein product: CASSPRVGDTGELFF.